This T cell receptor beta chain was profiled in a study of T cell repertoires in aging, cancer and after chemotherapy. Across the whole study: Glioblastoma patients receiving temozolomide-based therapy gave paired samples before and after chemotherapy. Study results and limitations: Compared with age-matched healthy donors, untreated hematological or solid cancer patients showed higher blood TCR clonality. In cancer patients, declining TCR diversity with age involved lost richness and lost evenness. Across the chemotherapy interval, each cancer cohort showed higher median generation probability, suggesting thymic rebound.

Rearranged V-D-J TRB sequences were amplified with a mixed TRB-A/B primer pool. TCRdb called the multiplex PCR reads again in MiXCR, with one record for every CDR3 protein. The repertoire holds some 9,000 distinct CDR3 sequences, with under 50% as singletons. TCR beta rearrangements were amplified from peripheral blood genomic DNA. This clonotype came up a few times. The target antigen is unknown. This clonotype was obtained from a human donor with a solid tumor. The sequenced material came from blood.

This chain's CDR3 is CASSLVVGSVRTGELFF. The CDR3 coding sequence is TGTGCCAGCAGCTTGGTAGTTGGCAGCGTGAGGACCGGGGAGCTGTTTTTT. The V gene is TRBV5-6, the J gene TRBJ2-2; D is undetermined. This CDR3 region has 17 residues. V was shortened by 0 bases and J by 5 bases, with 17 bases between the two germline ends. CDR1 is SGHDT, CDR2 YYEEEE, per germline. The variable domain in full, completed from reference TRBV5-6 and TRBJ2-2, reads DAGVTQSPTHLIKTRGQQVTLRCSPKSGHDTVSWYQQALGQGPQFIFQYYEEEERQRGNFPDRFSGHQFPNYSSELNVNALLLGDSALYLCASSLVVGSVRTGELFFGEGSRLTVL.